The rows below give T cell receptor beta chains drawn from one sample of a study of blood T cells in healthy people across ages. TCRdb processed the 5' RACE reads anew with MiXCR; each CDR3 protein has one entry. The sample records 1.5 million to 1.9 million distinct CDR3 sequences, approximately 42% being singletons. Sequences were obtained from blood. The receptors shown here come from a young woman in good health. The CDR3 runs from the conserved cysteine through the conserved F or W. Each record gives: D gene, J gene, clone size, CDR3 length, V gene, CDR3 protein, CDR3 DNA. The D gene is left open where the match is weak. Clone size is given for some rows only: seen once, a few or many times, or a class if the clone is expanded.

d_call: -
j_call: TRBJ1-3
clone_size: -
cdr3_length: 16
v_call: TRBV30
cdr3_aa: CAWSVPITDSGNTIYF
cdr3_nt: TGTGCCTGGAGTGTACCAATTACTGACTCTGGAAACACCATATATTTT

d_call: TRBD2
j_call: TRBJ2-3
clone_size: few
cdr3_length: 16
v_call: TRBV4-2
cdr3_aa: CASSSTGGSTTDTQYF
cdr3_nt: TGTGCCAGCAGCTCCACGGGGGGTTCCACCACGGATACGCAGTATTTT

d_call: -
j_call: TRBJ2-1
clone_size: -
cdr3_length: 15
v_call: TRBV27
cdr3_aa: CASRLVVTTYNEQFF
cdr3_nt: TGTGCCAGCCGCTTGGTAGTTACTACCTACAATGAGCAGTTCTTC

d_call: -
j_call: TRBJ2-5
clone_size: -
cdr3_length: 15
v_call: TRBV7-9
cdr3_aa: CASSLIVSKQETQYF
cdr3_nt: TGTGCCAGCAGCTTAATTGTTTCTAAACAAGAGACCCAGTACTTC

d_call: TRBD2
j_call: TRBJ2-1
clone_size: -
cdr3_length: 15
v_call: TRBV6-2/TRBV6-3
cdr3_aa: CASIALGLAGNEQFF
cdr3_nt: TGTGCCAGCATCGCCCTGGGACTAGCGGGGAATGAGCAGTTCTTC

d_call: -
j_call: TRBJ2-5
clone_size: -
cdr3_length: 15
v_call: TRBV7-9
cdr3_aa: CASSLSSLRGETQYF
cdr3_nt: TGTGCCAGCAGCTTATCTTCCCTTCGGGGAGAGACCCAGTACTTC

d_call: TRBD2
j_call: TRBJ2-5
clone_size: -
cdr3_length: 16
v_call: TRBV7-2
cdr3_aa: CASSFNSGGAGETQYF
cdr3_nt: TGTGCCAGCAGCTTCAATAGCGGGGGGGCCGGGGAGACCCAGTACTTC

d_call: -
j_call: TRBJ2-1
clone_size: -
cdr3_length: 14
v_call: TRBV9
cdr3_aa: CASSGDSHIQTQFF
cdr3_nt: TGTGCCAGCAGCGGGGATTCCCACATTCAGACCCAGTTCTTC

d_call: -
j_call: TRBJ2-1
clone_size: once
cdr3_length: 16
v_call: TRBV2
cdr3_aa: CASSSQGVGSYNEQFF
cdr3_nt: TGTGCCAGCAGTTCACAGGGAGTGGGCTCCTACAATGAGCAGTTCTTC

d_call: TRBD2
j_call: TRBJ2-3
clone_size: -
cdr3_length: 16
v_call: TRBV4-2
cdr3_aa: CASSQDGAGAADTQYF
cdr3_nt: TGTGCCAGCAGCCAAGATGGAGCGGGAGCGGCAGATACGCAGTATTTT

d_call: -
j_call: TRBJ1-2
clone_size: few
cdr3_length: 15
v_call: TRBV20-1
cdr3_aa: CSATSPGELGYGYTF
cdr3_nt: TGCAGTGCTACGTCTCCAGGGGAGTTGGGATATGGCTACACCTTC

d_call: TRBD1
j_call: TRBJ2-7
clone_size: few
cdr3_length: 13
v_call: TRBV29-1
cdr3_aa: CSVARTGSYEQYF
cdr3_nt: TGCAGCGTTGCTCGGACAGGGAGTTACGAGCAGTACTTC

d_call: TRBD1
j_call: TRBJ2-7
clone_size: few
cdr3_length: 14
v_call: TRBV20-1
cdr3_aa: CSARDPQGAYEQYF
cdr3_nt: TGCAGTGCTAGAGATCCCCAGGGGGCGTACGAGCAGTACTTC

d_call: -
j_call: TRBJ1-1
clone_size: -
cdr3_length: 13
v_call: TRBV30
cdr3_aa: CAWSRQANTEAFF
cdr3_nt: TGTGCCTGGAGTAGGCAGGCGAACACTGAAGCTTTCTTT

d_call: TRBD1
j_call: TRBJ2-7
clone_size: -
cdr3_length: 15
v_call: TRBV18
cdr3_aa: CASSPVGTGTYEQYF
cdr3_nt: TGTGCCAGCTCACCAGTTGGGACAGGGACCTACGAGCAGTACTTC

d_call: -
j_call: TRBJ2-1
clone_size: -
cdr3_length: 18
v_call: TRBV6-1
cdr3_aa: CASLKRRGNMEAYNEQFF
cdr3_nt: TGTGCCAGCCTCAAGCGGAGGGGTAATATGGAGGCCTACAATGAGCAGTTCTTC

d_call: -
j_call: TRBJ1-5
clone_size: few
cdr3_length: 14
v_call: TRBV7-9
cdr3_aa: CASSNSGGDQPQHF
cdr3_nt: TGTGCCAGCAGTAACAGTGGCGGAGATCAGCCCCAGCATTTT

d_call: -
j_call: TRBJ1-4
clone_size: -
cdr3_length: 13
v_call: TRBV6-1
cdr3_aa: CASSRTQDEKLFF
cdr3_nt: TGTGCCAGCAGTCGGACACAGGATGAAAAACTGTTTTTT

d_call: -
j_call: TRBJ2-2
clone_size: many
cdr3_length: 13
v_call: TRBV6-2/TRBV6-3
cdr3_aa: CASSKTDTGELFF
cdr3_nt: TGTGCCAGCAGCAAGACTGACACCGGGGAGCTGTTTTTT

d_call: TRBD2
j_call: TRBJ2-1
clone_size: -
cdr3_length: 17
v_call: TRBV4-3
cdr3_aa: CASSQVGLAWGGNEQFF
cdr3_nt: TGCGCCAGCAGCCAAGTGGGACTAGCTTGGGGGGGGAATGAGCAGTTCTTC

d_call: -
j_call: TRBJ1-4
clone_size: -
cdr3_length: 14
v_call: TRBV11-2
cdr3_aa: CASNLIHGGEKLFF
cdr3_nt: TGTGCCAGCAACCTAATCCACGGGGGTGAAAAACTGTTTTTT

d_call: -
j_call: TRBJ1-2
clone_size: few
cdr3_length: 16
v_call: TRBV7-2
cdr3_aa: CASSFTSGRGSYGYTF
cdr3_nt: TGTGCCAGCAGTTTTACCTCGGGCAGGGGATCCTATGGCTACACCTTC

d_call: -
j_call: TRBJ1-3
clone_size: few
cdr3_length: 13
v_call: TRBV20-1
cdr3_aa: CSAEDNSGNTIYF
cdr3_nt: TGCAGTGCTGAGGACAACTCTGGAAACACCATATATTTT

d_call: -
j_call: TRBJ2-7
clone_size: -
cdr3_length: 12
v_call: TRBV12-5
cdr3_aa: CASGPTRGDQYF
cdr3_nt: TGTGCTAGTGGTCCAACGAGGGGGGATCAGTACTTC

d_call: -
j_call: TRBJ2-3
clone_size: few
cdr3_length: 14
v_call: TRBV2
cdr3_aa: CASSEILNTDTQYF
cdr3_nt: TGTGCCAGCAGTGAAATTCTGAACACAGATACGCAGTATTTT